Each of the 13 T cell receptor beta chains below was sequenced from the same sample in a study of blood T cell repertoires in COVID-19. Profiling relied on immunoSEQ multiplex PCR, and the TCRdb table lists in-frame clones only, not all of them. The sample has 200,000 to 250,000 clones, more than 70% seen once. The sample was peripheral blood. The receptors were gathered from a woman aged 80 or over with acute or convalescent COVID-19.

V and J are TRBV9 and TRBJ1-3, with D unclear. This CDR3 spans 14 amino acids. The germline V gene has CDR1 SGDLS and CDR2 YYNGEE. Trimming left V 3 bases short and J 4 bases short, with 11 bases between. In nucleotides, the CDR3 is TGTGCCAGCAGCGAAGACCTCGGGGGAAACACCATATATTTT. Protein: CASSEDLGGNTIYF.

The chain couples TRBV12-5 to TRBJ2-4; D possibly corresponds to TRBD1 (5 bases). Trimming took off 7 bases at V and 0 bases at J, with 16 bases between the two ends. This CDR3 has 16 residues. Per germline, CDR1 LGHNT and CDR2 FRNRAP. The chain's CDR3 is CASAAGNVIAKNIQYF. Here the CDR3 DNA reads TGTGCTAGTGCCGCAGGGAATGTTATAGCCAAAAACATTCAGTACTTC. Full variable domain (rest looked up from reference TRBV12-5 and TRBJ2-4): DARVTQTPRHKVTEMGQEVTMRCQPILGHNTVFWYRQTMMQGLELLAYFRNRAPLDDSGMPKDRFSAEMPDATLATLKIQPSEPRDSAVYFCASAAGNVIAKNIQYFGAGTRLSVL.

This rearrangement joins TRBV27 to TRBJ1-4; TRBD1 matches 9 bases. The CDR3 length is 14 residues. V shed 6 bases, J shed 8 bases, and the junction held 7 bases outside the gene matches. Germline V gene data show CDR1 as MNHEY and CDR2 as SMNVEV (reference sequence). In nucleotides, the CDR3 is TGTGCCAGCAGGGAACAGGGGGCAGGGGAAAAACTGTTTTTT. This sequence encodes CASREQGAGEKLFF.

This chain uses TRBV6-4 with TRBJ2-3; weak D call: TRBD2 (6 bases). The V end was cut by 2 bases, the J end by 1 base, with 7 bases between. Germline V gene lookup returns CDR1 MRHNA and CDR2 SNTAGT. The CDR3 totals 14 residues. This chain's CDR3 is CASSDRGGTDTQYF. The CDR3 DNA sequence: TGTGCCAGCAGTGACCGCGGGGGCACAGATACGCAGTATTTT.

The chain employs TRBV4-1 and TRBJ2-7, with a possible D match to TRBD1 (5 bases). CDR3 length: 14 residues. V lost 4 bases and J 5 bases, leaving 15 bases between the germline ends. CDR1 and CDR2 (germline): MGHRA, YSYEKL. CDR3 protein: CASSRGLNMDEQYF. The CDR3 region has the DNA TGCGCCAGCAGCCGGGGCCTGAATATGGACGAGCAGTACTTC.

The V and J genes are TRBV5-4 and TRBJ2-6; D is unresolved. Germline CDR1 and CDR2: SGHNT and YYREEE (reference sequence). CDR3 size: 15 residues. V shed 0 bases and J shed 3 bases, with 7 bases lying between them. CDR3 coding DNA: TGTGCCAGCAGCTTGGCCCCAGTTGGGGCCAACGTCCTGACTTTC. As protein: CASSLAPVGANVLTF.

This clone was seen just once. The V call is TRBV5-4, the J call TRBJ1-3; 8 nucleotides match TRBD1. This CDR3 is 16 amino acids long. The germline V gene encodes CDR1 SGHNT and CDR2 YYREEE (reference sequence). With V trimmed by 2 bases and J by 4 bases, 8 bases remained unmatched. CDR3 sequence reads: CASSLAGGATGNTIYF. CDR3 sequence (DNA): TGTGCCAGCAGCTTAGCAGGGGGCGCGACAGGAAACACCATATATTTT. Together with reference TRBV5-4 and TRBJ1-3, the CDR3 gives the full variable domain: ETGVTQSPTHLIKTRGQQVTLRCSSQSGHNTVSWYQQALGQGPQFIFQYYREEENGRGNFPPRFSGLQFPNYSSELNVNALELDDSALYLCASSLAGGATGNTIYFGEGSWLTVV.

This clone was detected only a few times. Compared with germline, one end of the junction differs, possibly owing to a read error. The rearrangement joins TRBV6-5 to TRBJ2-1; a possible D gene is TRBD2 (5 bases). CDR1 MNHEY and CDR2 SVGAGI come from the germline V gene. The CDR3 sequence is 15 residues long. CDR3 nucleotide sequence: TGTGCCAGCAGGGGTCGGGGTGTCGGCTACGATGAGCAGTTCTTC. This gives the protein CASRGRGVGYDEQFF.

The gene calls are TRBV12-3 or TRBV12-4 and TRBJ2-2, with D possibly matching TRBD1 (5 bases). V lost 6 bases to trimming and J lost 10 bases, with 12 bases between them. There are 12 residues in the CDR3. The CDR3 loop reads CASRGLVEELFF. The CDR3 DNA reads as TGTGCCAGCAGGGGGCTCGTGGAGGAGCTGTTTTTT.

This chain connects TRBV12-5 to TRBJ2-3, with 9 bases fitting TRBD2. V dropped 0 bases and J dropped 3; count of bases not matched to a gene: 13. Germline CDR1 LGHNT, CDR2 FRNRAP. The CDR3 runs 19 residues. The chain's CDR3 is CASGLVRGAGGRKTDTQYF. The CDR3 DNA sequence: TGTGCTAGTGGTTTGGTACGAGGAGCGGGGGGCCGAAAAACAGATACGCAGTATTTT.

This clone came up once. This rearrangement joins TRBV3-1 (or the pseudogene TRBV3-2) to TRBJ2-7; 9 nucleotides agree with TRBD2. Unmatched junction bases numbered 5, after V lost 0 bases and J lost 2 bases. From germline, CDR1 is LGHDT and CDR2 YNNKEL (reference sequence). This CDR3 is built from 16 residues. CDR3 nucleotide sequence: TGTGCCAGCAGCCAAGATGTCCTAGCGGGAACCTACGAGCAGTACTTC. Amino acids: CASSQDVLAGTYEQYF.

This rearrangement joins TRBV27 to TRBJ2-7, with no clear D. Per germline, CDR1 MNHEY and CDR2 SMNVEV (reference sequence). There are 13 residues in the CDR3. V lost 1 base, J lost 2 bases, and 6 bases lay in between. CDR3 sequence: CASSLYGPYEQYF. CDR3 sequence (DNA): TGTGCCAGCAGTTTATATGGCCCCTACGAGCAGTACTTC.

This clone was observed once. The sample contains more than one DNA sequence encoding this CDR3. This chain joins TRBV6-5 and TRBJ1-1, with D possibly matching TRBD1 (6 bases). This CDR3 spans 15 amino acids. Between the trimmed V and J ends, which lost 5 bases and 0 bases, there was a span of 13 bases. Germline CDR1 is MNHEY and CDR2 is SVGAGI. CDR3 nucleotide sequence: TGTGCCAGCAGTCTCGAGGGGGGGGTGAACACTGAAGCTTTCTTT. As protein: CASSLEGGVNTEAFF.